These T cell receptor beta chains were read from a single sample in a study of identifying expanded T cells in peripheral blood. Profiling relied on immunoSEQ multiplex PCR, and the TCRdb table lists in-frame clones only, not all of them. Here the sample spans approximately 120,000 clones, about 87% being singletons. Sequenced input: blood. The receptors shown here come from a person aged 18 to 75 in good health. Each CDR3 is given with its conserved first and last residue. D genes are given only for firm matches. The size field is filled for only some rows; it gives once, few, many or a size class.

cdr3_nt: TGTGCCAGCAGCATACAGGGGTGGGGAGACACCGGGGAGCTGTTTTTT
cdr3_aa: CASSIQGWGDTGELFF
v_call: TRBV7-9
j_call: TRBJ2-2
d_call: TRBD1
cdr3_length: 16
clone_size: -

cdr3_nt: TGTGCCAGCAGCCCTAGACTAGCGGGGGCTTACGAGCAGTACTTC
cdr3_aa: CASSPRLAGAYEQYF
v_call: TRBV7-3
j_call: TRBJ2-7
d_call: TRBD2
cdr3_length: 15
clone_size: -

cdr3_nt: TGTGCCAGCAGTGTCAGCCGGGACAGGAGATACGAGCAGTACTTC
cdr3_aa: CASSVSRDRRYEQYF
v_call: TRBV2
j_call: TRBJ2-7
d_call: TRBD1
cdr3_length: 15
clone_size: -

cdr3_nt: TGTGCCAGCAGTTACGAATTTGGGTGGACTGAAGCTTTCTTT
cdr3_aa: CASSYEFGWTEAFF
v_call: TRBV6-5
j_call: TRBJ1-1
d_call: -
cdr3_length: 14
clone_size: -

cdr3_nt: TGTGCCAGCAGCCCCGGGCCACTAGGCACTGAAGCTTTCTTT
cdr3_aa: CASSPGPLGTEAFF
v_call: TRBV6-5
j_call: TRBJ1-1
d_call: -
cdr3_length: 14
clone_size: -

cdr3_nt: TGTGCCAGCAGCCCAACTAGCTCCTACGAGCAGTACTTC
cdr3_aa: CASSPTSSYEQYF
v_call: TRBV11-2
j_call: TRBJ2-7
d_call: -
cdr3_length: 13
clone_size: -

cdr3_nt: TGTGCCAGCAGCTTAAGGCTAGCGTCTAGCACAGATACGCAGTATTTT
cdr3_aa: CASSLRLASSTDTQYF
v_call: TRBV5-4
j_call: TRBJ2-3
d_call: -
cdr3_length: 16
clone_size: -

cdr3_nt: TGTGCCAGCAGGGTGGGGGAGTCCTACAATGAGCAGTTCTTC
cdr3_aa: CASRVGESYNEQFF
v_call: TRBV2
j_call: TRBJ2-1
d_call: -
cdr3_length: 14
clone_size: -

cdr3_nt: TGTGCCAGCAGACCCCGACAGGCTTTTAATGAAAAACTGTTTTTT
cdr3_aa: CASRPRQAFNEKLFF
v_call: TRBV27
j_call: TRBJ1-4
d_call: -
cdr3_length: 15
clone_size: -

cdr3_nt: TGTGCCAGCAGTGAAGCGCTGGGGACAGATACGCAGTATTTT
cdr3_aa: CASSEALGTDTQYF
v_call: TRBV2
j_call: TRBJ2-3
d_call: -
cdr3_length: 14
clone_size: -

cdr3_nt: TGTGCCAGCAGGATTAGCGGGGGGGAACGCAATGAGCAGTTCTTC
cdr3_aa: CASRISGGERNEQFF
v_call: TRBV7-2
j_call: TRBJ2-1
d_call: TRBD2
cdr3_length: 15
clone_size: -

cdr3_nt: TGTGCCAGCAGCTTATCTCCCCGAGAGACCCAGTACTTC
cdr3_aa: CASSLSPRETQYF
v_call: TRBV7-3
j_call: TRBJ2-5
d_call: -
cdr3_length: 13
clone_size: -

cdr3_nt: TGTGCCAGCAGCTTACAGGGCTCCTACGAGCAGTACTTC
cdr3_aa: CASSLQGSYEQYF
v_call: TRBV11-2
j_call: TRBJ2-7
d_call: -
cdr3_length: 13
clone_size: -

cdr3_nt: TGTGCCAGCAGCTTAAAGAATACAGATACGCAGTATTTT
cdr3_aa: CASSLKNTDTQYF
v_call: TRBV7-3
j_call: TRBJ2-3
d_call: -
cdr3_length: 13
clone_size: -

cdr3_nt: TGTGCCAGTAGTATAGGGGTGAACACTGAAGCTTTCTTT
cdr3_aa: CASSIGVNTEAFF
v_call: TRBV19
j_call: TRBJ1-1
d_call: -
cdr3_length: 13
clone_size: -

cdr3_nt: TGTGCCAGCAGGTGGACGGGGAACACTGAAGCTTTCTTT
cdr3_aa: CASRWTGNTEAFF
v_call: TRBV28
j_call: TRBJ1-1
d_call: -
cdr3_length: 13
clone_size: -

cdr3_nt: TGTGCCAGAAGCTTGGCAAGGACTAGCGGGAGAGGCTCCTACAATGAGCAGTTCTTC
cdr3_aa: CARSLARTSGRGSYNEQFF
v_call: TRBV5-3
j_call: TRBJ2-1
d_call: TRBD2
cdr3_length: 19
clone_size: -

cdr3_nt: TGTGCCAGCAGACCCGGAGGGACGATGGGGGAAAAACTGTTTTTT
cdr3_aa: CASRPGGTMGEKLFF
v_call: TRBV6-5
j_call: TRBJ1-4
d_call: -
cdr3_length: 15
clone_size: -

cdr3_nt: TGTGCCAGCAGCCGTTTAATCAGGGGGGATTCACCCCTCCACTTT
cdr3_aa: CASSRLIRGDSPLHF
v_call: TRBV7-2
j_call: TRBJ1-6
d_call: TRBD1
cdr3_length: 15
clone_size: -

cdr3_nt: TGCAGCGTTGTCGGAGCGGGGGGGCCGACAGATACGCAGTATTTT
cdr3_aa: CSVVGAGGPTDTQYF
v_call: TRBV29-1
j_call: TRBJ2-3
d_call: TRBD2
cdr3_length: 15
clone_size: -

cdr3_nt: TGTGCCAGCAGTGAAGAGGGGGCCGTTCAGCCCCAGCATTTT
cdr3_aa: CASSEEGAVQPQHF
v_call: TRBV2
j_call: TRBJ1-5
d_call: TRBD1
cdr3_length: 14
clone_size: -

cdr3_nt: TGTGCCAGCGAGGACAGGTTGAACACTGAAGCTTTCTTT
cdr3_aa: CASEDRLNTEAFF
v_call: TRBV28
j_call: TRBJ1-1
d_call: TRBD1
cdr3_length: 13
clone_size: -

cdr3_nt: TGTGCCAGCAGCTTACGGACTAGCGGGAGCTATGAGCAGTTCTTC
cdr3_aa: CASSLRTSGSYEQFF
v_call: TRBV7-9
j_call: TRBJ2-1
d_call: TRBD2
cdr3_length: 15
clone_size: -

cdr3_nt: TGCAGCGTCCGGACAGAGGATGAAAAACTGTTTTTT
cdr3_aa: CSVRTEDEKLFF
v_call: TRBV29-1
j_call: TRBJ1-4
d_call: -
cdr3_length: 12
clone_size: -

cdr3_nt: TGCGCCAGCAGCCAGTCCCCAGTGGTCGGGGAGGTTTCTAATTCACCCCTCCACTTT
cdr3_aa: CASSQSPVVGEVSNSPLHF
v_call: TRBV4-3
j_call: TRBJ1-6
d_call: -
cdr3_length: 19
clone_size: -

cdr3_nt: TGTGCCAGCAGTGGGACGGGGTACGAGCAGTACTTC
cdr3_aa: CASSGTGYEQYF
v_call: TRBV7-8
j_call: TRBJ2-7
d_call: -
cdr3_length: 12
clone_size: -

cdr3_nt: TGTGCCAGCAGCTTTCGGACCGGGGAGCTGTTTTTT
cdr3_aa: CASSFRTGELFF
v_call: TRBV11-2
j_call: TRBJ2-2
d_call: -
cdr3_length: 12
clone_size: once

cdr3_nt: TGTGCCAGCAGCCGCCAGGGTAACTCCTACAATGAGCAGTTCTTC
cdr3_aa: CASSRQGNSYNEQFF
v_call: TRBV5-8
j_call: TRBJ2-1
d_call: -
cdr3_length: 15
clone_size: -

cdr3_nt: TGTGCCAGCAGCGTAGTGGGCACCTCCTACGAGCAGTACTTC
cdr3_aa: CASSVVGTSYEQYF
v_call: TRBV9
j_call: TRBJ2-7
d_call: -
cdr3_length: 14
clone_size: few

cdr3_nt: TGTGCCAGCAGCTTAGAAATGAACACTGAAGCTTTCTTT
cdr3_aa: CASSLEMNTEAFF
v_call: TRBV7-2
j_call: TRBJ1-1
d_call: -
cdr3_length: 13
clone_size: -

cdr3_nt: TGTGCCAGCAGCCCTCAGGCCGTGACTAGCGGGAGTAATGAGCAGTTCTTC
cdr3_aa: CASSPQAVTSGSNEQFF
v_call: TRBV5-4
j_call: TRBJ2-1
d_call: TRBD2
cdr3_length: 17
clone_size: -

cdr3_nt: -
cdr3_aa: CASTFRARGWKDTQYF
v_call: TRBV7-2
j_call: TRBJ2-3
d_call: -
cdr3_length: 16
clone_size: -

cdr3_nt: TGTGCCAGTAGTCTCCAGACAGATCAGCCCCAGCATTTT
cdr3_aa: CASSLQTDQPQHF
v_call: TRBV19
j_call: TRBJ1-5
d_call: -
cdr3_length: 13
clone_size: once

cdr3_nt: TGTGCCAGCAGCAAAGGACTAGCGGGAATCAGGGGAGAGACCCAGTACTTC
cdr3_aa: CASSKGLAGIRGETQYF
v_call: TRBV21-1
j_call: TRBJ2-5
d_call: -
cdr3_length: 17
clone_size: -

cdr3_nt: TGTGCCAGTAGTATAGGGACAGGGCCGGAAAAACTGTTTTTT
cdr3_aa: CASSIGTGPEKLFF
v_call: TRBV19
j_call: TRBJ1-4
d_call: TRBD1
cdr3_length: 14
clone_size: large

cdr3_nt: TGTGCCAGCAGCTCTCCACGCCAAACAGGAAATGAAGCTTTCTTT
cdr3_aa: CASSSPRQTGNEAFF
v_call: TRBV7-2
j_call: TRBJ1-1
d_call: -
cdr3_length: 15
clone_size: -

cdr3_nt: TGCGCCAGCAGCCGAGGTGAGGGGGCAATCTACGAGCAGTACTTC
cdr3_aa: CASSRGEGAIYEQYF
v_call: TRBV5-1
j_call: TRBJ2-7
d_call: TRBD1
cdr3_length: 15
clone_size: -

cdr3_nt: TGTGCCAGCAGCTTTATATTGGGGGAGAACACCGGGGAGCTGTTTTTT
cdr3_aa: CASSFILGENTGELFF
v_call: TRBV7-9
j_call: TRBJ2-2
d_call: -
cdr3_length: 16
clone_size: -

cdr3_nt: TGTGCCAGCAGCCAAGCCCCCGGGACTAGAAGCCCCGATACGCAGTATTTT
cdr3_aa: CASSQAPGTRSPDTQYF
v_call: TRBV28
j_call: TRBJ2-3
d_call: TRBD2
cdr3_length: 17
clone_size: -

cdr3_nt: TGCGCCAGCAGCCCCGGACAGGCCGGGGAGCTGTTTTTT
cdr3_aa: CASSPGQAGELFF
v_call: TRBV5-1
j_call: TRBJ2-2
d_call: TRBD1
cdr3_length: 13
clone_size: -

cdr3_nt: TGCGCCAGCAGCCCCAGGCTAGCGGGCAGCACAGATACGCAGTATTTT
cdr3_aa: CASSPRLAGSTDTQYF
v_call: TRBV10-1
j_call: TRBJ2-3
d_call: TRBD2
cdr3_length: 16
clone_size: -

cdr3_nt: TGTGCCAGCTCACCGCGGCAGGGGGCGGAATCGGGTGAAAAACTGTTTTTT
cdr3_aa: CASSPRQGAESGEKLFF
v_call: TRBV18
j_call: TRBJ1-4
d_call: TRBD1
cdr3_length: 17
clone_size: once

cdr3_nt: TGTGCCAGCAGTGACGGCCAACTCGGGTCGGGCAATCAGCCCCAGCATTTT
cdr3_aa: CASSDGQLGSGNQPQHF
v_call: TRBV2
j_call: TRBJ1-5
d_call: -
cdr3_length: 17
clone_size: -

cdr3_nt: TGTGCCAGCAGCCTTAGGGTTACCAATGAGCAGTTCTTC
cdr3_aa: CASSLRVTNEQFF
v_call: TRBV9
j_call: TRBJ2-1
d_call: -
cdr3_length: 13
clone_size: -

cdr3_nt: TGTGCCAGCAGCCGGAGTGGGGGCGGAAACACCATATATTTT
cdr3_aa: CASSRSGGGNTIYF
v_call: TRBV13
j_call: TRBJ1-3
d_call: -
cdr3_length: 14
clone_size: -

cdr3_nt: TGTGCCAGCAGTTCACCGGGACTTACAGGGTACGAGCAGTACTTC
cdr3_aa: CASSSPGLTGYEQYF
v_call: TRBV6-5
j_call: TRBJ2-7
d_call: -
cdr3_length: 15
clone_size: -